This record concerns one TCR beta chain sequence. What this receptor recognizes is not known. Per-base qualities were not stored, and no clone one base away is much larger. TCRbeta CDR3 regions were amplified from genomic DNA using the immunoSEQ Assay, a bias-controlled multiplex PCR. The original methods were these. Within the assay, amplification of reference gene primers was used to estimate how many nucleated cells each sample contained. To quantify the absolute abundance of each unique TCRbeta CDR3 rearrangement, sequence reads were collapsed and filtered. For each sample, productive Simpson clonality was calculated by taking the square root of Simpson's diversity index across productive rearrangements. The table was pulled from immuneACCESS by TCRdb, which kept in-frame rearrangements only. Such tables lose some clones; where checked, under half of the loss comes from unresolved V genes, and the rest has no known cause. D and trimming were read from the DNA, whereas the V and J calls and clone size are those reported in that table. The sample table shows approximately 200,000 clones, and about 90% are seen once. In total, the top ten clones hold around 1.3% of the sample.

Enrolling through a virtual design, the prospective study's participants ranged in age from roughly 18 to 95 years and lived across more than 20 United States geographic areas. In the prospective study, cohorts were assigned on the basis of participant-reported clinical history obtained from a screening survey and a study questionnaire. For ImmuneRACE Cohort 3, a participant was defined as recovered based on two consecutive negative NP/OP PCR tests, clearance by a healthcare professional, or resolution of symptoms. In the prospective study, mobile phlebotomists collected whole blood, serum and a nasopharyngeal or oropharyngeal swab from each participant. Additional blood draws and questionnaires over an approximately 2-month period could optionally be provided by prospective study participants. Before DNA extraction, blood samples from the prospective study were shipped at room temperature or frozen.

The data originate from a study of blood T cell repertoires in COVID-19 (TCRdb year 2020). About the full investigation: Samples from collaborators originated in the United States, Italy and Spain and spanned both the acute and convalescent phases of COVID-19. Where available, HLA class I and class II types were obtained from metadata supplied by the sample provider rather than from assay-based typing. The sample metadata nearly always contained a de-identified subject ID, COVID-19 status, age in years and sex. The prospective study material was composed of cDNA or gDNA derived from T cells, B-cell-depleted T cells, or PBMCs. The samples were drawn from two sources: the first 160 participants of the ongoing ImmuneRACE study, and 1,254 subjects contributed by 6 global collaborators. Deeply sampled blood TCRbeta repertoires from subjects exposed to, actively infected with, or recovered from COVID-19 were included in the dataset. The repertoires were released in a freely available public database meant as a resource for research on the immune response to SARS-CoV-2. Points the paper makes about the study in general: Clinical and demographic metadata were provided uncurated, with the amount varying by source and participant.

Including the terminal cysteine and phenylalanine, the CDR3 comprises 14 residues. Just the 42-base CDR3 DNA is kept, in frame starting at base 1. Trimming takes 3 bases from V and 0 bases from J, and the germline ends sit 9 bases apart. Based on the germline V gene (reference sequence), the CDR1 and CDR2 sequences are DFQATT and SNEGSKA. Sequences were obtained from PBMCs or T cells enriched from blood (not recorded which). The source is a man aged 25-45 years who had recovered from COVID-19. In this chain, TRBV20-1 is recombined with TRBJ1-3, with an unclear D gene assignment. The DNA is TGCAGTGCTAGTGGCACGAGCTCTGGAAACACCATATATTTT. Translated, it gives CSASGTSSGNTIYF.